This T cell receptor beta chain was captured in a study of regulatory T cells in long-lasting Graves disease. Relying on iRepertoire HTBI primers and Arm-PCR of CDR3 regions, the team built TCR beta libraries. Under the authors' procedure: Across all samples, approximately 68 TRBV segments and 14 TRBJ segments were identified. TCRdb passed the multiplex PCR reads through MiXCR, listing each CDR3 protein once. TCRdb, not the authors, supplied the V and J calls. The profile shows around 480,000 distinct CDR3 sequences, around 15% of them singletons. Time point described: newly diagnosed GD, antithyroid drugs for less than 3 months. The authors made the TCR library using RNA they extracted from PBMCs. Study findings and constraints: Persistent disease samples used TRBV28, TRBJ1-2 and TRBJ2-5 preferentially.

As for this clonotype: The target antigen is unknown.

Germline CDR1 WSHSY, CDR2 SAAADI. The ends lost 6 bases at V and 3 bases at J; junction bases unmatched: 18. The CDR3 has 18 amino acids. This sample also belongs to another study, concerning T cells in Graves' hyperthyroidism and ophthalmopathy.

The receptor was isolated from a woman aged 40 to 65 with Graves disease. V gene TRBV10-2 combines with J gene TRBJ1-1; 8 bases match TRBD1. Sequenced here: peripheral blood mononuclear cells (PBMCs), sampled at new diagnosis, from a patient treated with antithyroid drugs. This CDR3 is CASRAGGGGSDEDTEAFF. For the CDR3, the DNA is TGCGCCAGCAGGGCAGGGGGCGGGGGTAGCGATGAGGACACTGAAGCTTTCTTT.